This T cell receptor (beta chain) comes out of a study of cytomegalovirus exposure and HLA in healthy donors. This PCR relied on a set of 60 Vbeta primers and 13 Jbeta primers. The protocol was immunoSEQ multiplex PCR, while the TCRdb copy is restricted to in-frame clones and leaves out a portion. The top ten clones hold 1% of a sample with 170,000 or so clones, about 80% of them seen once. Trimming cost V 4 bases and J 9 bases, with 15 bases left between them. Germline V CDR1 and CDR2: SGHTA, FQGNSA. The length of the CDR3 is 13 residues. The study's findings and limits: HLA-A and HLA-B allele assignments for most subjects were reportedly predicted accurately using TCR beta sequences.

As concerns this clone: Its antigen remains unknown.

The chain has TRBV7-2 and TRBJ1-1; no reliable D call. The clonotype comes from a woman between 50 and 59 years old in good health and CMV-seropositive. Sequencing was performed on PBMCs. The CDR3: CASSSSNFPQAFF. Here the CDR3 DNA reads TGTGCCAGCAGCTCATCAAACTTTCCACAAGCTTTCTTT.